The 10 T cell receptor beta chains listed next were all sequenced from one sample in a study of blood T cell repertoires in COVID-19. Generated by immunoSEQ multiplex PCR, the TCRdb table keeps only in-frame clones and is missing some. The data contain tens of thousands of clones, approximately 83% of them singletons. What was sequenced was peripheral blood. Receptor source: a woman aged 55-70 years with acute or convalescent COVID-19.

This chain uses TRBV30 with TRBJ1-6; 8 nucleotides match TRBD1. After removal of 2 bases from V and 7 bases from J, the junction contained 4 bases not matched to a gene. The CDR3 covers 14 residues. From germline, CDR1 is GTSNPN and CDR2 SVGIG (reference sequence). CDR3 nucleotides: TGTGCCTGGAGTCTTAACAGGGGGAATTCACCCCTCCACTTT. Its translation: CAWSLNRGNSPLHF.

The J gene is TRBJ1-5, the V gene TRBV12-3 or TRBV12-4; TRBD1 might be the D (5 bases). CDR3 length: 13 residues. Trimming removed 5 bases from V and 3 bases from J, with 8 bases in between. The CDR3 protein is CASSVTVNQPQHF. CDR3 bases: TGTGCCAGCAGTGTGACAGTCAATCAGCCCCAGCATTTT.

The J gene is TRBJ1-6, the V gene TRBV4-2, with no clear D. The CDR3 sequence is 17 residues long. V lost 2 bases and J 6 bases, leaving 17 bases between the germline ends. Germline CDR1 LGHNA, CDR2 YNFKEQ. CDR3 bases: TGTGCCAGCAGCCAAATAGGGCGGGGAAATTTTAATTCACCCCTCCACTTT. Protein product: CASSQIGRGNFNSPLHF.

The J gene is TRBJ1-2, the V gene TRBV6-1; unclear D gene. CDR1 and CDR2 from the germline V gene are MNHNS and SASEGT. V lost 2 bases to trimming and J lost 6 bases, with 16 bases between them. This CDR3 is built from 15 residues. CDR3 sequence reads: CASSEPPPGPNGYTF. The CDR3 region has the DNA TGTGCCAGCAGTGAACCCCCCCCAGGTCCTAATGGCTACACCTTC.

The table lists this clone with a few counts. This chain links TRBV6-2 or TRBV6-3 with TRBJ2-7; maybe TRBD2 (5 bases). Germline V lookup: CDR1 MNHEY, CDR2 SVGEGT. CDR3 length: 15 residues. The V and J ends lost 6 bases and 0 bases respectively, with 15 bases between them. The CDR3 loop reads CASSNQDWSSYEQYF. CDR3 in DNA: TGTGCCAGCAGCAATCAGGACTGGAGCTCCTACGAGCAGTACTTC.

The chain carries TRBV30 and TRBJ1-2, with D perhaps TRBD1 (5 bases). V lost 2 bases, J lost 2 bases, and 6 bases lay in between. The CDR3 is 12 amino acids. Germline-derived CDR1 and CDR2 are GTSNPN and SVGIG (reference sequence). This CDR3 is CAWSRGNYGYTF. Written as DNA, the CDR3 is TGTGCCTGGAGTCGGGGGAACTATGGCTACACCTTC.

V usage is TRBV7-2 and J usage is TRBJ2-7; 11 bases match TRBD1. The trim removed 5 bases at V and 2 bases at J, leaving 2 bases unmatched. Germline V gene lookup returns CDR1 SGHTA and CDR2 FQGNSA. The CDR3 loop spans 14 amino acids. CDR3 bases: TGTGCCAGCAGCCCGGGACAGGGGGCCTACGAGCAGTACTTC. The encoded protein is CASSPGQGAYEQYF.

This clone was observed a few times. This chain links TRBV7-9 with TRBJ1-2; D is ambiguous. From germline, CDR1 is SEHNR and CDR2 FQNEAQ (reference sequence). V was cut by 2 bases and J by 2 bases, with 9 bases left in between. This CDR3 comprises 14 residues. CDR3 nucleotide sequence: TGTGCCAGCAGCTTACTAAGTACCAACTATGGCTACACCTTC. Translating gives CASSLLSTNYGYTF. Drawing the rest from reference TRBV7-9 and TRBJ1-2, the complete variable domain is DTGVSQNPRHKITKRGQNVTFRCDPISEHNRLYWYRQTLGQGPEFLTYFQNEAQLEKSRLLSDRFSAERPKGSFSTLEIQRTEQGDSAMYLCASSLLSTNYGYTFGSGTRLTVV.

V gene TRBV19 combines with J gene TRBJ1-6; 9 nucleotides line up with TRBD1. The CDR3 has 13 amino acids. CDR1 and CDR2 (germline): LNHDA, SQIVND (reference sequence). Trimming cost V 9 bases and J 6 bases; bases outside gene matches: 3. The CDR3 nucleotides are TGTGCCAGCGGACAGGGGTTTAATTCACCCCTCCACTTT. Translation gives CASGQGFNSPLHF. The whole variable domain, filled in from reference TRBV19 and TRBJ1-6, reads DGGITQSPKYLFRKEGQNVTLSCEQNLNHDAMYWYRQDPGQGLRLIYYSQIVNDFQKGDIAEGYSVSREKKESFPLTVTSAQKNPTAFYLCASGQGFNSPLHFGNGTRLTVT.

The chain carries TRBV27 and TRBJ1-4; TRBD1 matches 8 bases. The germline CDR1 and CDR2 sequences are MNHEY and SMNVEV (reference sequence). V trimming: 5 bases; J trimming: 7 bases; junction bases outside the gene matches: 6. The CDR3 extends over 14 amino acids. The CDR3 loop is CASSRQGIGEKLFF. In DNA form, the CDR3 reads TGTGCCAGCAGTCGACAGGGGATTGGTGAAAAACTGTTTTTT.